The entry that follows covers one TCR beta chain sequence. Its antigen has not been determined. There are no base qualities to consult, and no much larger clone falls within one base. The data derive from a study of T cell responses to AZD1222 COVID-19 vaccine (dated by TCRdb to the early 2020s). For the wider study: AZD1222 recipients whose second dose came at about 4 weeks and those whose second dose came at about 12 weeks were combined into one group, since spike-specific TCR depth and breadth did not differ between the two schedules. TCR sequencing covered roughly 230 trial participants: around 210 given two doses of AZD1222 and around 26 given two doses of MenACWY control vaccine. Trial participants were enrolled by age into 18-55, 56-69 and 70-plus year subgroups, with roughly 160, 29 and 62 TCR-sequenced participants respectively.

This sample's time point label indicates: baseline before first vaccination. The vaccinee samples were drawn from two UK trials, COV001 and COV002, one of which was a single-blind randomized controlled phase 2/3 trial testing AZD1222 (ChAdOx1 nCoV-19) in healthy adults. For TCRbeta chain sequencing, PBMC samples from trial participants were taken at day 0 and at day 28 after the second dose. The CDR3 regions of human TCRbeta chains were subjected to immunosequencing. Turning to the authors' computational methods: Repertoire TCRs were matched against a reference library of SARS-CoV-2-specific TCRs generated with the MIRA antigen-specificity platform. Breadth was defined as the fraction of unique TCRs that were SARS-CoV-2-associated, and depth was defined as the fraction of total T cells that were SARS-CoV-2-associated. Each spike-specific TCR was assigned to its reactive spike region and to a CD4 or CD8 class using the MIRA data. Log10-transformed breadth and depth values were compared by one-way ANOVA with Sidak's multiple comparisons tests. TCRdb took over this immuneACCESS table, retaining in-frame rearrangements with V and J assigned. Such tables are incomplete; in checked studies, under half of the missing clones stem from an unresolved V gene, and the remainder is unexplained. V and J calls and clone size are given by that table; D and trimming were obtained from the DNA. This sample lists 75,000 to 100,000 clones; approximately 90% were detected once. Just under 7.5% of the sample belongs to the ten largest clones.

On the study overall, not on this receptor specifically: After two AZD1222 doses, spike-specific TCR breadth and depth were significantly higher than at day 0 and than in MenACWY recipients. Participants were mostly white British and included more females than males, and it was suggested by the authors that clonal diversity may have been underestimated. Because no samples from the day 14 peak response were available, repertoires could be characterized only after the peak T cell response. Conclusions about previously exposed vaccinees were limited because only 6 or 7 AZD1222 recipients were SARS-CoV-2 seropositive at baseline. CD4 TCRs associated with the vaccine covered the entire spike protein, and the dominant responses were in regions 160-218 and 743-854. Reportedly, close to half of the unique spike-specific TCRs recognized epitopes lying outside the regions that are mutated in the B.1.351 and B.1.1.7 variants. The 56-69-year group was small, and its depth increase did not reach significance, likely because of low power.

The CDR3 covers 15 residues, taking in both the cysteine and the phenylalanine. Here the CDR3 DNA is all that survives: 45 bases in frame from base 1. V has 3 bases trimmed and J has 3 bases trimmed; junction bases matching no gene number 4. Taken from the germline V gene (reference sequence), the CDR1 and CDR2 loops are LNHDA and SQIVND. The rearrangement combines TRBV19 with TRBJ2-5, with 10 bases matching TRBD2. Sequencing used peripheral blood, obtained on day 0 of AZD1222 vaccination. The clonotype originates from an adult in good health. The nucleotides are TGTGCCAGTAGTATTTCCGGGACTAGCGAAGAGACCCAGTACTTC. This yields the protein CASSISGTSEETQYF.